Following are 8 T cell receptor beta chains from one sample sequenced in a study of T cells after somatic rescue of genetic block. This table comes from immunoSEQ multiplex PCR, and its TCRdb copy is limited to in-frame clones, with some not included. Among 7,500 to 9,500 clones, around 86% were seen once, and the ten largest hold 25%. The sequencing sample was made of peripheral blood mononuclear cells (PBMCs). Source of these receptors: a boy aged 5-17 years.

This clone was counted only a few times. The rearrangement uses TRBV7-8 and TRBJ2-7; D perhaps matches TRBD2 (5 bases). The CDR3 runs 17 residues. Per the germline V gene, CDR1 is SGHVS and CDR2 is FQNEAQ. Trimming removed 1 base at V and 4 bases at J, with 20 bases between. The CDR3 DNA is TGTGCCAGCAGCTTAGACGGGTTGTCTAGCTCTGGGTACGAGCAGTACTTC. This encodes CASSLDGLSSSGYEQYF.

The genes are TRBV4-2 and TRBJ1-2; the D gene is possibly TRBD1 (5 bases). Germline CDR1 and CDR2: LGHNA and YNFKEQ. This CDR3 comprises 15 residues. V was trimmed by 0 bases and J by 7 bases, leaving 15 bases between them. The CDR3 is CASSQDRNRRGGYTF. The DNA of the CDR3 is TGTGCCAGCAGCCAAGATAGGAACAGGCGGGGTGGCTACACCTTC.

This clone was counted a single time. This sequence joins TRBV4-3 and TRBJ2-3, with D possibly TRBD2 on 5 matching bases. This CDR3 region has 17 residues. The V gene lost 0 bases and the J gene lost 5 bases, with 18 bases spanning the gap. Germline CDR1 and CDR2: LGHNA and YSLEER. CDR3: CASSQDPFGVKIDTQYF. CDR3 bases: TGCGCCAGCAGCCAAGATCCTTTCGGGGTGAAAATAGATACGCAGTATTTT.

The V and J genes are TRBV9 and TRBJ2-2; D is unresolved. Per germline, CDR1 SGDLS and CDR2 YYNGEE. The V gene lost 0 bases and the J gene lost 6 bases, with 12 bases spanning the gap. This CDR3 spans 15 amino acids. Here the CDR3 reads CASSVGAGRPGELFF. Written as DNA, the CDR3 is TGTGCCAGCAGCGTAGGGGCCGGACGCCCCGGGGAGCTGTTTTTT.

The V gene is TRBV7-8, the J gene TRBJ2-7; tentatively, D is TRBD1 (7 bases). This CDR3 is 14 amino acids long. Trimming took off 3 bases at V and 6 bases at J, with 15 bases between the two ends. CDR1 is SGHVS and CDR2 is FQNEAQ in the germline V gene. Here the CDR3 reads CASSFGGTAGEQYF. Here the CDR3 DNA reads TGTGCCAGCAGCTTTGGAGGGACAGCGGGCGAGCAGTACTTC.

The genes are TRBV29-1 and TRBJ2-2, with a weak D call TRBD2 (6 bases). This CDR3 is built from 13 residues. Per germline, CDR1 SQVTM and CDR2 ANQGSEA. Between the trimmed V and J ends, which lost 5 bases and 0 bases, there was a span of 7 bases. CDR3 DNA: TGCAGCGTTAGGGAGGCGAACACCGGGGAGCTGTTTTTT. It encodes CSVREANTGELFF.

The genes are TRBV4-2 and TRBJ2-1; tentative D call: TRBD2 (5 bases). The CDR3 is made up of 19 amino acids. Germline CDR1 LGHNA, CDR2 YNFKEQ. V gave up 4 bases and J gave up 2 bases, with 24 bases separating them. The CDR3 loop reads CASSLQRSGWAETYNEQFF. DNA of the CDR3: TGTGCCAGCAGCCTACAGAGATCGGGATGGGCCGAAACCTACAATGAGCAGTTCTTC.

V is TRBV11-2 and J is TRBJ1-1; possibly TRBD1 for D (5 bases). Germline V lookup: CDR1 SGHAT, CDR2 FQNNGV. Trimming took 1 base from V and 0 from J, leaving 9 bases between them. The CDR3 spans 15 residues. CDR3 in DNA: TGTGCCAGCAGCTTAGCGGGGGGGTTGAACACTGAAGCTTTCTTT. Amino acid sequence: CASSLAGGLNTEAFF. Combining the CDR3 with reference TRBV11-2 and TRBJ1-1 gives the whole variable domain EAGVAQSPRYKIIEKRQSVAFWCNPISGHATLYWYQQILGQGPKLLIQFQNNGVVDDSQLPKDRFSAERLKGVDSTLKIQPAKLEDSAVYLCASSLAGGLNTEAFFGQGTRLTVV.